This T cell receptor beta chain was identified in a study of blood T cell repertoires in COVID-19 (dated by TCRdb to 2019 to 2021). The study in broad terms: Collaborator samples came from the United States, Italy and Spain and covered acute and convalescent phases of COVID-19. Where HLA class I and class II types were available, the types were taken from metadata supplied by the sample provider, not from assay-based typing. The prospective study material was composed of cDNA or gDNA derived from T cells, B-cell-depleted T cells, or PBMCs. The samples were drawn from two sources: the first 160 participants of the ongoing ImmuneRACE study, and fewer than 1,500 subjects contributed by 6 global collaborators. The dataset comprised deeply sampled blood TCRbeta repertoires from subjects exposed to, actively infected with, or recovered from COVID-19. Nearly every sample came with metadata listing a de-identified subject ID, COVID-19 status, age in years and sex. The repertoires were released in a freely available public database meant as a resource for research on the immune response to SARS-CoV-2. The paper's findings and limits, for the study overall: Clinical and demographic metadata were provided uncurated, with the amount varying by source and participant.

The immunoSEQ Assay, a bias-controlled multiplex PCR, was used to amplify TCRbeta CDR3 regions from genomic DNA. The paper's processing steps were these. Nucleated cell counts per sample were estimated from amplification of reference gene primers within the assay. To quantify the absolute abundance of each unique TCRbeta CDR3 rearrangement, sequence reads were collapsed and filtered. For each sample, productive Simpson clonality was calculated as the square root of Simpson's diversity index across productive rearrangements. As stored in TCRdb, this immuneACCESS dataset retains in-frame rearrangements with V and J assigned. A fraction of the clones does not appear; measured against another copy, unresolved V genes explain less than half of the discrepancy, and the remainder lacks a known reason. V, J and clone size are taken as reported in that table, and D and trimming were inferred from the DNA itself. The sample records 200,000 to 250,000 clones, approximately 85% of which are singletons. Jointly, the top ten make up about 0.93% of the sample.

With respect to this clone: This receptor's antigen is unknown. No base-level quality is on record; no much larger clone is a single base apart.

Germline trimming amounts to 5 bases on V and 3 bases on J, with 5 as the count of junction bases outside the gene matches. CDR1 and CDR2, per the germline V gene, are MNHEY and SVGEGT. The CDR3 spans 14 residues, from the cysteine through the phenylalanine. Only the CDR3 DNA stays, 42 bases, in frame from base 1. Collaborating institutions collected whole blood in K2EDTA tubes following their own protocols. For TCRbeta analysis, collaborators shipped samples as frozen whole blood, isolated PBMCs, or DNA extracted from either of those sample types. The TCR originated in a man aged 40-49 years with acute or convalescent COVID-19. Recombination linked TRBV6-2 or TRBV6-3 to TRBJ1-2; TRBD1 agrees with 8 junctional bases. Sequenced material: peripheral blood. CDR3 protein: CASSKQGGDYGYTF. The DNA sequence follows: TGTGCCAGCAGTAAACAGGGGGGTGACTATGGCTACACCTTC.